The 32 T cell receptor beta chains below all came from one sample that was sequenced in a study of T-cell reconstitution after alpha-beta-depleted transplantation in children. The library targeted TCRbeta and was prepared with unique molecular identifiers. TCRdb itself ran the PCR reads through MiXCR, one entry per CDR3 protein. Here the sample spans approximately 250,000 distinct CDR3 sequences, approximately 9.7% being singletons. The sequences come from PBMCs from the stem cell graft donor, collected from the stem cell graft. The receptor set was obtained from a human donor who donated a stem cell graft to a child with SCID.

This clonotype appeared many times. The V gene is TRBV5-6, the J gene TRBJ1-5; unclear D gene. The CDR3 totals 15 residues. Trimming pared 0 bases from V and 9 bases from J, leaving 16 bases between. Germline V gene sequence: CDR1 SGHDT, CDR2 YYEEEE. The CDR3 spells CASSLGAPRGRPQHF. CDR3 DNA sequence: TGTGCCAGCAGCTTGGGGGCCCCCCGGGGTAGGCCCCAGCATTTT.

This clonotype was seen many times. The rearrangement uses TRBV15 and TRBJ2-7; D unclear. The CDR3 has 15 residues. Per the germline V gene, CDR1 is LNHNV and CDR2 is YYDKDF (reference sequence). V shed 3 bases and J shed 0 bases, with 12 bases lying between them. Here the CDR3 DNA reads TGTGCCACCAGCAGGGATAACCTACACTCCTACGAGCAGTACTTC. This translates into CATSRDNLHSYEQYF.

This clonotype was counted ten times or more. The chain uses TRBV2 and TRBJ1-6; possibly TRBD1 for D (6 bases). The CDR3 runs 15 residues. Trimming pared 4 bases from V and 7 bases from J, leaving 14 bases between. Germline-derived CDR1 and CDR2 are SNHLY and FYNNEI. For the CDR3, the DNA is TGTGCCAGCAGTGGGACGGACAGCTTGAATTCACCCCTCCACTTT. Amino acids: CASSGTDSLNSPLHF.

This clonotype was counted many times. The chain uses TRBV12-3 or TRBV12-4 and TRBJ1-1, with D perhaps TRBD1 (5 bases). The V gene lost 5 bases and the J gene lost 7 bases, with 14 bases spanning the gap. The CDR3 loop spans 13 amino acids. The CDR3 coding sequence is TGTGCCAGCAGTACCGGGACCGCCAATGAAGCTTTCTTT. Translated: CASSTGTANEAFF.

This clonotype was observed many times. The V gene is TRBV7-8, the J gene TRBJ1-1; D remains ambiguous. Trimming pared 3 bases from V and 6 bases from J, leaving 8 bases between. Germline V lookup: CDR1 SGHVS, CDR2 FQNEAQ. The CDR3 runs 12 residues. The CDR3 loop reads CASSFKGSEAFF. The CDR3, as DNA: TGTGCCAGCAGCTTCAAGGGCTCTGAAGCTTTCTTT. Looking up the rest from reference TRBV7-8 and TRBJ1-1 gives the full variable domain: GAGVSQSPRYKVAKRGQDVALRCDPISGHVSLFWYQQALGQGPEFLTYFQNEAQLDKSGLPSDRFFAERPEGSVSTLKIQRTQQEDSAVYLCASSFKGSEAFFGQGTRLTVV.

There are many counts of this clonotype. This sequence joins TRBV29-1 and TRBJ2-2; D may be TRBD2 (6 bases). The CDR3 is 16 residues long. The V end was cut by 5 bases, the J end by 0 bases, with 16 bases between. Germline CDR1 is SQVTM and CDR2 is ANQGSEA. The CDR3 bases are TGCAGCGTTCGTGTCGGAGGGGAAGCGAACACCGGGGAGCTGTTTTTT. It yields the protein CSVRVGGEANTGELFF.

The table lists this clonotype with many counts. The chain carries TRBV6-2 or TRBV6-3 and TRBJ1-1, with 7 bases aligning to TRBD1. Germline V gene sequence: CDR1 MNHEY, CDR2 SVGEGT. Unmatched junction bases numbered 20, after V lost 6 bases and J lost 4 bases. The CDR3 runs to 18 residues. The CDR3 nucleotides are TGTGCCAGCAGCGTTTTGGGGAAAACACAGGGGTCGGGCACTGAAGCTTTCTTT. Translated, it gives CASSVLGKTQGSGTEAFF.

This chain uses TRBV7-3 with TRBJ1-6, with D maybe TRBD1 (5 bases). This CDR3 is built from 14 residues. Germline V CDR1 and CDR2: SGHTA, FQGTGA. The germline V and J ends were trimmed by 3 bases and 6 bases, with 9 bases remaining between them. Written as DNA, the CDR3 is TGTGCCAGCAGCTTCGGCAGGGTTAATTCACCCCTCCACTTT. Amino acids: CASSFGRVNSPLHF.

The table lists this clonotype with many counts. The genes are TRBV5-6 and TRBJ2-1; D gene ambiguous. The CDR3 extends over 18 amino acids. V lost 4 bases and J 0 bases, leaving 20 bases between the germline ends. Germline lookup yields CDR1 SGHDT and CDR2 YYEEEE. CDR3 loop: CASSVLTGPPNSYNEQFF. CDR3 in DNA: TGTGCCAGCAGCGTCTTAACCGGGCCCCCCAACTCCTACAATGAGCAGTTCTTC.

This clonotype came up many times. The CDR3 region has the DNA TGCAGCGTTGAAGATTTTGGGGTGACCCAGTACTTC. It specifies CSVEDFGVTQYF. The chain couples TRBV29-1 to TRBJ2-5; no clear D. CDR1 and CDR2 (germline): SQVTM, ANQGSEA. Between the trimmed V and J ends, which lost 0 bases and 7 bases, there was a span of 9 bases. The CDR3 is 12 amino acids. The variable domain in full, completed from reference TRBV29-1 and TRBJ2-5, reads SAVISQKPSRDICQRGTSLTIQCQVDSQVTMMFWYRQQPGQSLTLIATANQGSEATYESGFVIDKFPISRPNLTFSTLTVSNMSPEDSSIYLCSVEDFGVTQYFGPGTRLLVL.

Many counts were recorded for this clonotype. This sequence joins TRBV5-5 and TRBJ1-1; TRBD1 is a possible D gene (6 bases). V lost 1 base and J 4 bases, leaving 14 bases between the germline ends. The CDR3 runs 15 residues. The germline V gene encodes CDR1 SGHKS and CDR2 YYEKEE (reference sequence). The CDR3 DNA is TGTGCCAGCAGCTTGTTTCCAGGGGAGGGCACTGAAGCTTTCTTT. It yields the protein CASSLFPGEGTEAFF.

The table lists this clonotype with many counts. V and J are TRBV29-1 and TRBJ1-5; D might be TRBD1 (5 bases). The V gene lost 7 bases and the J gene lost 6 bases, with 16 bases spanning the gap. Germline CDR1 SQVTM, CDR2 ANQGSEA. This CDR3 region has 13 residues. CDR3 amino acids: CSARGEIGQPQHF. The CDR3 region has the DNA TGCAGCGCCCGGGGGGAGATCGGTCAGCCCCAGCATTTT.

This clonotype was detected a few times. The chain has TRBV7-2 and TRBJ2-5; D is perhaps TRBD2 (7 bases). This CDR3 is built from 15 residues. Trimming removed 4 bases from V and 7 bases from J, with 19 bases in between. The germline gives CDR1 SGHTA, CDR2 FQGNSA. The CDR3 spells CASSWGTPGRGTQYF. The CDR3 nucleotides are TGTGCCAGCAGCTGGGGGACACCGGGGAGGGGGACCCAGTACTTC.

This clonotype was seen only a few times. As DNA, the CDR3 is TGTGCCACCAGTGATTTGCCCGGCAGGGCAGAGACCCAGTACTTC. This sequence encodes CATSDLPGRAETQYF. The chain couples TRBV24-1 to TRBJ2-5; D perhaps matches TRBD1 (5 bases). Germline values: CDR1 KGHDR, CDR2 SFDVKD. Trimming shortened V by 0 bases and J by 4 bases, and 11 bases separated the two germline ends. The CDR3 runs to 15 residues.

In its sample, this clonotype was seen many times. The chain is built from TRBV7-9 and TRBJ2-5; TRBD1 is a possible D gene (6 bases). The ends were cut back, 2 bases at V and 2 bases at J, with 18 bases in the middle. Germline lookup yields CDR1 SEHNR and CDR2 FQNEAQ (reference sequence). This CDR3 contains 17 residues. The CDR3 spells CASSLLGRDNMQETQYF. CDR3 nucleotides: TGTGCCAGCAGCTTACTGGGCCGGGACAACATGCAAGAGACCCAGTACTTC.

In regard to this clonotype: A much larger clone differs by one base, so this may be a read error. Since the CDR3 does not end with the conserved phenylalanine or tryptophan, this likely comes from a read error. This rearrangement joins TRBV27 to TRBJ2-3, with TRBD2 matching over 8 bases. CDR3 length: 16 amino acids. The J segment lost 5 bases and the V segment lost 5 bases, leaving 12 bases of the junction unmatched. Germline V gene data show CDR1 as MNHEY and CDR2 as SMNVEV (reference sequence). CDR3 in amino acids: CASSPHGAGGGDTQYY. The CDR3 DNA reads TGTGCCAGCAGTCCCCATGGGGCGGGGGGCGGAGATACGCAGTATTAT.

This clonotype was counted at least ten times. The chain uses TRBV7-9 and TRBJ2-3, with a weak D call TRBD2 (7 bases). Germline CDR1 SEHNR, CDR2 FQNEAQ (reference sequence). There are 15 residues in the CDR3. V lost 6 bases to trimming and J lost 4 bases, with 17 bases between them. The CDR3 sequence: CASSQRGAGADTQYF. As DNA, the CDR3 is TGTGCCAGCAGTCAACGGGGGGCCGGGGCAGATACGCAGTATTTT.

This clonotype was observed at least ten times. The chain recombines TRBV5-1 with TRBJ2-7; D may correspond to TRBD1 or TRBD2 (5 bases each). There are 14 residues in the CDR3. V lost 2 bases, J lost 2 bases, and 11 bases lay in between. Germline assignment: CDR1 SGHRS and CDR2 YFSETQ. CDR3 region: CASSFGTVAYEQYF. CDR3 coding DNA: TGCGCCAGCAGCTTCGGGACGGTCGCCTACGAGCAGTACTTC.

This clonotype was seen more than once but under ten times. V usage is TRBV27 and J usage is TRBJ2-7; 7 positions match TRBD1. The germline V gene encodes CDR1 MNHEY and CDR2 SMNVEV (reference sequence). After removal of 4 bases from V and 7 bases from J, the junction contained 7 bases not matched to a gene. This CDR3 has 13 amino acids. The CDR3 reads CASSSQGVREQYF. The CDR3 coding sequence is TGTGCCAGCAGTTCCCAGGGGGTCCGGGAGCAGTACTTC.

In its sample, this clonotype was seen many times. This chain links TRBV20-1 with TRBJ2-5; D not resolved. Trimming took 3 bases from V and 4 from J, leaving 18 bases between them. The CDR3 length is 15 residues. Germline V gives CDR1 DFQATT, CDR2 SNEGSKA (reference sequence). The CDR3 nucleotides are TGCAGTGCTAGGGGCCACCATCTCTTACTAGAGACCCAGTACTTC. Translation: CSARGHHLLLETQYF.

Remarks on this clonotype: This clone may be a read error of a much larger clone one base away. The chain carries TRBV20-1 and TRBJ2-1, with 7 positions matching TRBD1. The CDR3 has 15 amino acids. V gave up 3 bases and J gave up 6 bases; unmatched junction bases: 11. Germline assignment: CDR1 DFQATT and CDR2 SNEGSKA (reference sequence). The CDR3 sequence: CSARRRDRLCNEQFF. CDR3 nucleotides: TGCAGTGCTAGGCGAAGGGACAGACTTTGCAATGAGCAGTTCTTC.

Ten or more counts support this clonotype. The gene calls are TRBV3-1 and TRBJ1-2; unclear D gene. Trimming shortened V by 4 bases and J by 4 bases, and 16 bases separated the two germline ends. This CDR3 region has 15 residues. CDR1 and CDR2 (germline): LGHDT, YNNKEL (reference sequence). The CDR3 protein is CASSPSPGGSYGYTF. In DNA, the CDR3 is TGTGCCAGCAGCCCAAGCCCGGGAGGAAGCTATGGCTACACCTTC.

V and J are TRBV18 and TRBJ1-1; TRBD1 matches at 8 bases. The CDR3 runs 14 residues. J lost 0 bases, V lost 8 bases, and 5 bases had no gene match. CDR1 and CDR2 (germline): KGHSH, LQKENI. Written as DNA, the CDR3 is TGTGCCAGCACCCGGACAGGGATGAACACTGAAGCTTTCTTT. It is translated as CASTRTGMNTEAFF.

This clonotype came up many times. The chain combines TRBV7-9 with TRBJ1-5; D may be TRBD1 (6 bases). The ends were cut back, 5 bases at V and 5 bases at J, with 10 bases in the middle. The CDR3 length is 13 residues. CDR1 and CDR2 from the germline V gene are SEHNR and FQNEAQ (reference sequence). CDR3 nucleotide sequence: TGTGCCAGCAGCAAGGACAGCCATCAGCCCCAGCATTTT. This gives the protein CASSKDSHQPQHF.

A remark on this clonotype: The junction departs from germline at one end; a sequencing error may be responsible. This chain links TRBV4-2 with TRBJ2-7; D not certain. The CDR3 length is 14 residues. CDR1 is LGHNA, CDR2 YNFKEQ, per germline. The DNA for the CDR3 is TGTGCCATCAGCCCCGGGCCAGCTCCCTACGAGCAGTACTTC. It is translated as CAISPGPAPYEQYF.

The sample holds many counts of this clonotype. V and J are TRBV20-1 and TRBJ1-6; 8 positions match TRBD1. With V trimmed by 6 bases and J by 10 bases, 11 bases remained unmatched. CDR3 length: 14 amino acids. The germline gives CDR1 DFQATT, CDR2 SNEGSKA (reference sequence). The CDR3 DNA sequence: TGCAGTGCCACCACAGGGGGGTTGCGGTCACCCCTCCACTTT. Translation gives CSATTGGLRSPLHF.

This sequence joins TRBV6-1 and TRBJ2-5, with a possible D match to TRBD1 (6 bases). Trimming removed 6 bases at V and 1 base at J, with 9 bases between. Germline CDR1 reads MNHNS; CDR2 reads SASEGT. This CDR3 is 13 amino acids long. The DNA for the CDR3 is TGTGCCAGCAGAAGGACAGCCCAAGAGACCCAGTACTTC. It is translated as CASRRTAQETQYF.

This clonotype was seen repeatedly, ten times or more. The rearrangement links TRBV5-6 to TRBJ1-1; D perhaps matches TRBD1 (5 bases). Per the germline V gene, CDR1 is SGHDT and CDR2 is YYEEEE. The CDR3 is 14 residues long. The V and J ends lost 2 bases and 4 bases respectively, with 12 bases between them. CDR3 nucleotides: TGTGCCAGCAGCTTTCAGGGAAGGAGCACTGAAGCTTTCTTT. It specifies CASSFQGRSTEAFF.

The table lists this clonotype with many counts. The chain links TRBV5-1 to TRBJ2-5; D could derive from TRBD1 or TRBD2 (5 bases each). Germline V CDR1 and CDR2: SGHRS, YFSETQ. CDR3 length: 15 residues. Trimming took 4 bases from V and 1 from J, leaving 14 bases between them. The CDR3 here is CASSGLPGPQETQYF. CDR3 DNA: TGCGCCAGCAGCGGCTTACCGGGGCCCCAAGAGACCCAGTACTTC.

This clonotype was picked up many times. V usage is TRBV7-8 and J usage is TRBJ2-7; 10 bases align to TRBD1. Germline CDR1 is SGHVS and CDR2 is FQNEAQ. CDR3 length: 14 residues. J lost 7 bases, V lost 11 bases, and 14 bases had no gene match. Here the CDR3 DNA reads TGTGCCGGGACGCGGGACAGGGGCTCCTTTGAGCAGTACTTC. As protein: CAGTRDRGSFEQYF.

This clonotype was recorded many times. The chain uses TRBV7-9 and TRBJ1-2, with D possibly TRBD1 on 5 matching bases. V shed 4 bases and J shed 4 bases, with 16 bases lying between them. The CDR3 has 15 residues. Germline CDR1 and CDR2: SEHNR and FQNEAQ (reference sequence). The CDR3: CASSSEAGNLYGYTF. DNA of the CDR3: TGTGCCAGCAGCTCCGAGGCAGGGAACCTCTATGGCTACACCTTC.

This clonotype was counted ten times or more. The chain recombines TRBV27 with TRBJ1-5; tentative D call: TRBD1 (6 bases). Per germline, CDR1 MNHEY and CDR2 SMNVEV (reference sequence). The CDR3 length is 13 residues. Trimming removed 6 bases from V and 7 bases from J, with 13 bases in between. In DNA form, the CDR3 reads TGTGCCAGCAGCTCCGGGACAACACAGCCCCAGCATTTT. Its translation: CASSSGTTQPQHF.